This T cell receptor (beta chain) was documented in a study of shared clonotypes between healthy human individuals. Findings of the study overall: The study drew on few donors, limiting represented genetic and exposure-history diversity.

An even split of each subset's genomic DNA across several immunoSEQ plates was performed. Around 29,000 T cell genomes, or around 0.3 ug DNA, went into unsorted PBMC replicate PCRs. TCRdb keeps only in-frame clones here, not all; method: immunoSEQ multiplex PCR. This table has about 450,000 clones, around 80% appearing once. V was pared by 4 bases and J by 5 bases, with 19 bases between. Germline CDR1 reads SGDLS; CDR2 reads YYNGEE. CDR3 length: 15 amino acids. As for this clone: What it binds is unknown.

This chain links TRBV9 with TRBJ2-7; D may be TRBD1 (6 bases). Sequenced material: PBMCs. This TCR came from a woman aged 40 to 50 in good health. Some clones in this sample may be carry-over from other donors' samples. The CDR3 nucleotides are TGTGCCAGCAGCTTGACGGGACATGGCAGCGACGAGCAGTACTTC. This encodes CASSLTGHGSDEQYF.